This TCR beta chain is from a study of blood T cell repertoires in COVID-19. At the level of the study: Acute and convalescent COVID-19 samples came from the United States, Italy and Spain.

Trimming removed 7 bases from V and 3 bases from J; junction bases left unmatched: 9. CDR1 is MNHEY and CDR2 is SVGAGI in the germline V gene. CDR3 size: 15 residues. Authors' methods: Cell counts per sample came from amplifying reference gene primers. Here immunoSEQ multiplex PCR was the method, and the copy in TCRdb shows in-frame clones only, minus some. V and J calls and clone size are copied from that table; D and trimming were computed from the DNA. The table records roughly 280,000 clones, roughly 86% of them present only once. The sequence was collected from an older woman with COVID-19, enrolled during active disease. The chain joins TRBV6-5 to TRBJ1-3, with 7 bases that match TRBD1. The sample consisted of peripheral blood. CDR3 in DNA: TGTGCCAGCACCGAGGAGGGGGCTTATGGAAACACCATATATTTT. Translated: CASTEEGAYGNTIYF.